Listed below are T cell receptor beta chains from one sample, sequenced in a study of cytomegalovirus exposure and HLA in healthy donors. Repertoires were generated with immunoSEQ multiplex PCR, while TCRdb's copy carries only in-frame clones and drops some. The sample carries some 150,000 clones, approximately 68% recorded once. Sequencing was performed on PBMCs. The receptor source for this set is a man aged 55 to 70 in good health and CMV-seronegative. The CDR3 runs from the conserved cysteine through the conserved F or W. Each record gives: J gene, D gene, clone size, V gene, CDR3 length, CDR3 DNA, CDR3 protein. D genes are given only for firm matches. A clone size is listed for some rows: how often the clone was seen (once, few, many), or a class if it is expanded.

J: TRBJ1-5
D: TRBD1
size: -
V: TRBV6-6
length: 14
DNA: TGTGCCAGCAGCTTGGGACAGGGGAATCAGCCCCAGCATTTT
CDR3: CASSLGQGNQPQHF

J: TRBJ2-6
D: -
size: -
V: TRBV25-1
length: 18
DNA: TGTGCCAGCAGTGTGGACGGGGAAGGCCTCTCTGGGGCCAACGTCCTGACTTTC
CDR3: CASSVDGEGLSGANVLTF

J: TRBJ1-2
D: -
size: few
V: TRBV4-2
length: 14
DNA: TGTGCCAGCAGCCAAGGACAGTCCGTCTATGGCTACACCTTC
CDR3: CASSQGQSVYGYTF

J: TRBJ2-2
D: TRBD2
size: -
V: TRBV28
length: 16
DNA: TGTGCCAGCAGTTCAACTAGCGGGAGTGTCACCGGGGAGCTGTTTTTT
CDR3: CASSSTSGSVTGELFF

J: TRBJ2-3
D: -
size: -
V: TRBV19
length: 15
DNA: TGTGCCAGTAGTATTGGGGCGAGGAGCACAGATACGCAGTATTTT
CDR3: CASSIGARSTDTQYF

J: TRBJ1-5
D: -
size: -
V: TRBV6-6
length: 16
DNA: TGTGCCAGCACCCAATCACTTATTATTAGCAATCAGCCCCAGCATTTT
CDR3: CASTQSLIISNQPQHF

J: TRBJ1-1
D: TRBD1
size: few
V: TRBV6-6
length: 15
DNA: TGTGCCAGCGGATCATTAGGGGGCGCGGGCACTGAAGCTTTCTTT
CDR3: CASGSLGGAGTEAFF

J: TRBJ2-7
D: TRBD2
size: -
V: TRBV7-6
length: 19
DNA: TGTGCCAGCAGCTTAGAGACTAGCGGGAGAGGAACAAGCTCCTACGAGCAGTACTTC
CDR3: CASSLETSGRGTSSYEQYF

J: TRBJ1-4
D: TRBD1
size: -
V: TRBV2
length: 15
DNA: TGTGCCAGCAGTCGGGAAAACAGGGGGAACGAAAAACTGTTTTTT
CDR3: CASSRENRGNEKLFF

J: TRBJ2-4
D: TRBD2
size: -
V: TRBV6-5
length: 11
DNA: TGTGCCAGCAGCGCTAGCGGGAGGGAGTACTTC
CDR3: CASSASGREYF

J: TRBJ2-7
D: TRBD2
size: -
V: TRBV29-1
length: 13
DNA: TGCAGCGTTGAGGGACTAGCGGGAGACGAGCAGTACTTC
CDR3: CSVEGLAGDEQYF

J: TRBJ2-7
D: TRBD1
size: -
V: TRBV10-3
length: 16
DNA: TGTGCCATCAGTGGGGGCCAGGGGGATAACTCCTACGAGCAGTACTTC
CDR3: CAISGGQGDNSYEQYF

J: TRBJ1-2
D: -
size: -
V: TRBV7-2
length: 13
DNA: TGTGCCAGCAGCTTAGAACTGCGGGGGGAGAGGACCTTC
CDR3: CASSLELRGERTF

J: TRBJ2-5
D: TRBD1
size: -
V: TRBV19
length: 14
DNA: TGTGCCAGTAGTATGACAGGGCAGCAAGAGACCCAGTACTTC
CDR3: CASSMTGQQETQYF

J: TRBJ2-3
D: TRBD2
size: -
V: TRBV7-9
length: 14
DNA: TGTGCCAGCAGCTTAGCACTAGCGGGAGGTACGCAGTATTTT
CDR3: CASSLALAGGTQYF

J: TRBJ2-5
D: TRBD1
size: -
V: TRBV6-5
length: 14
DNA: TGTGCCAGCGAGAAGCAGGGGGCGGTAAAGACCCAGTACTTC
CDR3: CASEKQGAVKTQYF

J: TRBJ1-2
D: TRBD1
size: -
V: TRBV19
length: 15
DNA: TGTGCCAGTAGTACCTCGACAGGGGCGAGCTATGGCTACACCTTC
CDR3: CASSTSTGASYGYTF

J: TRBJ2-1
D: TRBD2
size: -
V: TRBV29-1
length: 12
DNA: TGCACCTCGGCTAGCGGGAGCTCCCAGCAGTTCTTC
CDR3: CTSASGSSQQFF

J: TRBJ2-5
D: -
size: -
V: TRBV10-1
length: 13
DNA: TGCGCCAGCAGTGAGGCCGGTCAAGAGACCCAGTACTTC
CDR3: CASSEAGQETQYF

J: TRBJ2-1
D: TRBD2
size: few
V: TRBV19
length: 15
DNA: TGTGCCAGTAGTATGGGTAGCGGGCCATACAATGAGCAGTTCTTC
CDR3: CASSMGSGPYNEQFF

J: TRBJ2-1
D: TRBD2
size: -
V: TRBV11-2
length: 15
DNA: TGTGCCAGCAGCCCTAGGGGACTAGCACGCGATGAGCAGTTCTTC
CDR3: CASSPRGLARDEQFF

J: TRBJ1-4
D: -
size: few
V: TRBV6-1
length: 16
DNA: TGTGCCAGCAGTGAATATGGGGAGATGGGGAACGAAAAACTGTTTTTT
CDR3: CASSEYGEMGNEKLFF

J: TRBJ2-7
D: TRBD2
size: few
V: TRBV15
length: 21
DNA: TGTGCCACTAAGCCTTTGTCAGGACTAGCGAAAACCAAGATCAGCTCCTACGAGCAGTACTTC
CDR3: CATKPLSGLAKTKISSYEQYF

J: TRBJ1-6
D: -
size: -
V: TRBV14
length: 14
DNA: TGTGCCAGCAGCCAAGTAACAGGAAAATCACCCCTCCACTTT
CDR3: CASSQVTGKSPLHF

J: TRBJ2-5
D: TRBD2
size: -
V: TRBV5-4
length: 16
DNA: TGTGCCAGCAGCTTGGAGGGGCTAGCGGGAGGGGGGACCCAGTACTTC
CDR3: CASSLEGLAGGGTQYF

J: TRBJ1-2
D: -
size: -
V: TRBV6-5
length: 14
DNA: TGTGCCAGCAGTCCCTTTCAGGAACCCTATGGCTACACCTTC
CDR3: CASSPFQEPYGYTF

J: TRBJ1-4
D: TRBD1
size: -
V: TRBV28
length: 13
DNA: TGTGCCATCCCCGACAGGGTTAATGAAAAACTGTTTTTT
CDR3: CAIPDRVNEKLFF

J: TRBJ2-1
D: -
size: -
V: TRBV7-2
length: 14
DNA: TGTGCCAGCAGAAGGGGGGGGCCTCACAATGAGCAGTTCTTC
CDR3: CASRRGGPHNEQFF

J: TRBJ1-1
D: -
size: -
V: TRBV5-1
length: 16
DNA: TGCGCCAGCAGCCCGACCGTTGGGGTGGAGGTAACTGAAGCTTTCTTT
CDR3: CASSPTVGVEVTEAFF

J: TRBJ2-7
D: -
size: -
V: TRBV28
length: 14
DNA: TGTGCCAGCAGTGTCGGAGCTAAAAGTAAAGAGCAGTACTTC
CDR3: CASSVGAKSKEQYF

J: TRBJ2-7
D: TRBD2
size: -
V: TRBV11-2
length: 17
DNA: TGTGCCAGCAGCTCCTATTTAGGCGGGGGACTAGCGCCCAAGCAGTACTTC
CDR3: CASSSYLGGGLAPKQYF

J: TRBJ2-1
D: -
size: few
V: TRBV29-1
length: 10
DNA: TGCAGCGTCCTAGTCGGCAGGCAGTTCTTC
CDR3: CSVLVGRQFF

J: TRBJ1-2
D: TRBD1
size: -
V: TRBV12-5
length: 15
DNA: TGTGCTAGTGGTTTGGGCTCAGGGGGTGACTATGGCTACACCTTC
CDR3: CASGLGSGGDYGYTF

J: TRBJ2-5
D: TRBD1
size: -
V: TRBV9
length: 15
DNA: TGTGCCAGCAGCAACCCGACAGGGAGATACGAGACCCAGTACTTC
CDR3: CASSNPTGRYETQYF

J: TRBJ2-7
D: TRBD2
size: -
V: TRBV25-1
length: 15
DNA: TGTGCCAGCTCCTCAGCCGGGACTAAAGTCCACGAGCAGTACTTC
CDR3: CASSSAGTKVHEQYF

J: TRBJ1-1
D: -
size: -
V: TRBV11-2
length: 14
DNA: TGTGCCAGCAGCTTGGAGTATCTAGACACTGAAGCTTTCTTT
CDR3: CASSLEYLDTEAFF

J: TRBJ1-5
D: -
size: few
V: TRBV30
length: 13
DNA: TGTGCCTGGAGTGGACACATTAATCAGCCCCAGCATTTT
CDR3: CAWSGHINQPQHF

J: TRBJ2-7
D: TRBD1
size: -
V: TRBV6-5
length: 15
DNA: TGTGCCAGCATAGAGACAGGGGGCAATAGGAACGAGCAGTACTTC
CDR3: CASIETGGNRNEQYF

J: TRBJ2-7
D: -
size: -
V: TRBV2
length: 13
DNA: TGTGCCAGCAGGGAGAGTCCCTTCTACGAGCAGTACTTC
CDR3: CASRESPFYEQYF

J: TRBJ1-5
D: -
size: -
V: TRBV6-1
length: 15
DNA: TGTGCCAGCACCCCGGGACTCTCGGGCAATCAGCCCCAGCATTTT
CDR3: CASTPGLSGNQPQHF

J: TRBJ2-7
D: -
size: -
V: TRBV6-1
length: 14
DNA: TGTGCCAGCAGTGGTCTCGGCGGGCCCTACGAGCAGTACTTC
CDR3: CASSGLGGPYEQYF

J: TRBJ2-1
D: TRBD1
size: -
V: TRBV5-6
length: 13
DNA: TGTGCCAGCAGCTTGGCCGCGAGGACAGGGTTGTTCTTC
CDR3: CASSLAARTGLFF

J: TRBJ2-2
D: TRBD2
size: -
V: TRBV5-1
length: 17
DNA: TGCGCCAGCAGCTTGGCCGCTAGCGGGAGGAGGGCCGGGGAGCTGTTTTTT
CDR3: CASSLAASGRRAGELFF

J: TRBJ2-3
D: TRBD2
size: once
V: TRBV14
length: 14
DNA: TGTGCCAGCAGCCCTCCCGGGACTACTTCTACGCAGTATTTT
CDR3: CASSPPGTTSTQYF

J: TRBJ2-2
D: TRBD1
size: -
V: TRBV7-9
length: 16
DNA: TGTGCCAGCAGTAAAACCAGGGGGCGCGGCACCGGGGAGCTGTTTTTT
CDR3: CASSKTRGRGTGELFF

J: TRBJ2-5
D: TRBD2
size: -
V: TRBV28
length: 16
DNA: TGTGCCAGCAGTCTAACTAGCGGGAGGATCCAAGAGACCCAGTACTTC
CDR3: CASSLTSGRIQETQYF

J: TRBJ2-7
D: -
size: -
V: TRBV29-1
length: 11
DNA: TGCAGCGCGGGATGGTCCTACGAGCAGTACTTC
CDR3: CSAGWSYEQYF

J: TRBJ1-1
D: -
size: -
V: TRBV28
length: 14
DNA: TGTGCCAGCAGCTCGGGGGGGCGGCACACTGAAGCTTTCTTT
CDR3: CASSSGGRHTEAFF

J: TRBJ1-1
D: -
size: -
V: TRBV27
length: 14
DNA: TGTGCCAGCAGTTTACTCAGGGGTTTCACTGAAGCTTTCTTT
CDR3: CASSLLRGFTEAFF

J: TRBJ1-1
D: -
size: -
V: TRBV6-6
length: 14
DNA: TGTGCCAGCAGTCCTCCCCCAGGGTCCACTGAAGCTTTCTTT
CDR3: CASSPPPGSTEAFF